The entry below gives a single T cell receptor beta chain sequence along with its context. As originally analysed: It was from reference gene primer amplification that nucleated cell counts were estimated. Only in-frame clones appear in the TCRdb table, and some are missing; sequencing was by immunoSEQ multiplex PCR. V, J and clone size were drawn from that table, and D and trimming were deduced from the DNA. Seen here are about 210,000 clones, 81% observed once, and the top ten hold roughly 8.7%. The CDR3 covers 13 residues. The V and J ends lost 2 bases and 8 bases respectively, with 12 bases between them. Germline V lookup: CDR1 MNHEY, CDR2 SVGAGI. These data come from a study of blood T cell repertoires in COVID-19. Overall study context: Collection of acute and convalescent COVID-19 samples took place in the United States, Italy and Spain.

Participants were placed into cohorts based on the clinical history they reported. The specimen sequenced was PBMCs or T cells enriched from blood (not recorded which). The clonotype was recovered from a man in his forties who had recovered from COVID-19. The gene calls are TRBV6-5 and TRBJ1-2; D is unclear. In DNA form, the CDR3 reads TGTGCCAGCAGTTACCGGAGGGAGGGCGGCTACACCTTC. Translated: CASSYRREGGYTF.